This is a list of T cell receptor beta chains from one sample in a study of cytomegalovirus exposure and HLA in healthy donors. Repertoires were generated with immunoSEQ multiplex PCR, while TCRdb's copy carries only in-frame clones and drops some. Among approximately 100,000 clones listed, 60% to 85% were seen once. The specimen was PBMCs. The receptors derive from a woman aged 18-29 years in good health and CMV-seropositive. The CDR3 runs from the conserved cysteine through the conserved F or W. A D gene is named only where the DNA matches it firmly. Clone size is stated in some rows and not others, as once, few, many or a class when expanded.

size	D	V	J	DNA	CDR3
.	.	TRBV6-1	TRBJ2-5	TGTGCCAGCAACCCAACGGTGGGAGTACGGGAGACCCAGTACTTC	CASNPTVGVRETQYF
.	.	TRBV5-1	TRBJ2-3	TGCGCCAGCAGCTCGAGCTGGGGTAGCGGATCAGATACGCAGTATTTT	CASSSSWGSGSDTQYF
.	.	TRBV7-3	TRBJ2-6	TGTGCCAGCAGCCCTATGGCGGGTTTTGGGGCCAACGTCCTGACTTTC	CASSPMAGFGANVLTF
.	TRBD2	TRBV27	TRBJ2-3	TGTGCCAGCTCATCTAGCGGGCCAAGCACAGATACGCAGTATTTT	CASSSSGPSTDTQYF
few	.	TRBV19	TRBJ1-2	TGTGCCAGTAGTTTAGTGGGGGGAAACTATGGCTACACCTTC	CASSLVGGNYGYTF
.	.	TRBV27	TRBJ2-7	TGTGCCAGCAGTTTATTTTCAGGTAACTCCTACGAGCAGTACTTC	CASSLFSGNSYEQYF
.	TRBD1	TRBV30	TRBJ2-6	TGTGCCTGGGGACCCCGGGACAGGGGGCGCTGGGCCAACGTCCTGACTTTC	CAWGPRDRGRWANVLTF
.	TRBD1	TRBV7-2	TRBJ2-7	TGTGCCAGCAGCTTCTTCACAGGGGGTAGGAACGAGCAGTACTTC	CASSFFTGGRNEQYF
.	.	TRBV11-2	TRBJ2-2	TGTGCCAGCAGCTTGACCCAGGGGAACGGGGAGCTGTTTTTT	CASSLTQGNGELFF
.	.	TRBV29-1	TRBJ2-3	TGCAGCGTCGCGACTAGAGTGGCGGATACGCAGTATTTT	CSVATRVADTQYF
few	.	TRBV6-4	TRBJ2-3	TGTGCCAGCAGTGACACAGTAGGCTCAGATACGCAGTATTTT	CASSDTVGSDTQYF
.	.	TRBV9	TRBJ1-6	TGTGCCAGCAGCACAACAGGTGTCGGTTCACCCCTCCACTTT	CASSTTGVGSPLHF
few	.	TRBV13	TRBJ2-7	TGTGCCAGCAGCTCACAGGGCTACGAGCAGTACTTC	CASSSQGYEQYF
.	.	TRBV11-2	TRBJ1-1	TGTGCCAGCAGCCCATATGTCGGGGGGGACTACACTGAAGCTTTCTTT	CASSPYVGGDYTEAFF
.	.	TRBV13	TRBJ1-5	TGTGCCAGCAGCTTCGGAGGGGCGAGCAATCAGCCCCAGCATTTT	CASSFGGASNQPQHF
.	.	TRBV30	TRBJ2-3	TGTGCCTGGAGTCATAGCACAGATACGCAGTATTTT	CAWSHSTDTQYF
.	TRBD2	TRBV6-1	TRBJ2-2	TGTGCCATCGCGGGACTAGCGACCGGGGAGCTGTTTTTT	CAIAGLATGELFF
few	.	TRBV30	TRBJ1-4	TGTGCCTGGAGTGTACTCGGGACTAATGAAAAACTGTTTTTT	CAWSVLGTNEKLFF
once	TRBD1	TRBV9	TRBJ1-1	TGTGCCAGCAGCGGGCCGGGACAGGGCCCTGAAGCTTTCTTT	CASSGPGQGPEAFF
.	.	TRBV19	TRBJ1-5	TGTGCCAGTAGTATAGATGCAGGGATCGATCAGCCCCAGCATTTT	CASSIDAGIDQPQHF
.	TRBD1	TRBV5-1	TRBJ2-1	TGCGCCAGCTTGGGACAGGGGGTCGACAATGAGCAGTTCTTC	CASLGQGVDNEQFF
.	.	TRBV20-1	TRBJ1-2	TGCAGTGCTCCAGAAGATGGCGGCTACACCTTC	CSAPEDGGYTF
.	.	TRBV5-1	TRBJ1-1	TGCGCCAGCAGCTTGGGGACAACTGAAGCTTTCTTT	CASSLGTTEAFF
.	TRBD1	TRBV4-2	TRBJ1-3	TGTGCCAGCAGCCAAGAGCCCCGGGACAGCGCAATTAGGTCTGGAAACACCATATATTTT	CASSQEPRDSAIRSGNTIYF
.	.	TRBV10-2	TRBJ1-2	TGCGCCAGCACTGCCGCCGGCAAGACTTTCTATGGCTACACCTTC	CASTAAGKTFYGYTF
.	TRBD2	TRBV9	TRBJ2-3	TGTGCCAGCAGCGTAGGAGACGGGAGGGCCGCAGATACGCAGTATTTT	CASSVGDGRAADTQYF
.	TRBD2	TRBV7-7	TRBJ2-5	TGTGCTAGCAGCTTCACTAGCGGGGGAGGGGAGACCCAGTACTTC	CASSFTSGGGETQYF
.	.	TRBV27	TRBJ1-4	TGTGCCAGCAGTTTTACGGTCAATGAAAAACTGTTTTTT	CASSFTVNEKLFF
.	.	TRBV7-9	TRBJ2-3	TGTGCCAGCAGCTACTACTTAGCGGAAAACACAGATACGCAGTATTTT	CASSYYLAENTDTQYF
.	.	TRBV28	TRBJ1-5	TGTGCCAGCAGGAGGAACAGGGATAGCAATCAGCCCCAGCATTTT	CASRRNRDSNQPQHF
.	TRBD1	TRBV6-5	TRBJ2-1	TGTGCCAGCAGGGACCCCGGGACAGGGCACAATGAGCAGTTCTTC	CASRDPGTGHNEQFF
.	.	TRBV4-2	TRBJ2-7	TGTGCCAGCAGCCAGCGATTACTAACAGGGTCACCCTACGAGCAGTACTTC	CASSQRLLTGSPYEQYF
.	.	TRBV28	TRBJ1-5	TGTGCCAGCAGTTCCAGACAGATTCAGCCCCAGCATTTT	CASSSRQIQPQHF
.	TRBD2	TRBV6-1	TRBJ2-3	TGTGCCAGCAGTGAATGGATCGCAGCGGGAGGGCCCACAGATACGCAGTATTTT	CASSEWIAAGGPTDTQYF
.	TRBD1	TRBV10-3	TRBJ1-4	TGTGCCATCAGGGGAGAGACAGGGATAAATGAAAAACTGTTTTTT	CAIRGETGINEKLFF
once	TRBD2	TRBV15	TRBJ2-7	TGTGCCACCAGCAGCCCTCGAGCGGGAGGTTCCTACGAGCAGTACTTC	CATSSPRAGGSYEQYF
.	.	TRBV5-4	TRBJ1-1	TGTGCCAGCAGCGGCGGGGGGCCCCCGGGGGTAAACACTGAAGCTTTCTTT	CASSGGGPPGVNTEAFF
once	TRBD2	TRBV28	TRBJ2-7	TGTGCCAGCAGTTTCCCGCGGCTAGCGGTGGGAACCGGCTCCTACGAGCAGTACTTC	CASSFPRLAVGTGSYEQYF
few	.	TRBV16	TRBJ2-3	TGTGCCAGCAGCCCGATGGACAGGGGGAGTCCGGGACTAGCGACAGATACGCAGTATTTT	CASSPMDRGSPGLATDTQYF
few	TRBD1	TRBV30	TRBJ2-7	TGTGCCTGGAGTGCCCCCGGGACAGGGTCCTACGAGCAGTACTTC	CAWSAPGTGSYEQYF
.	.	TRBV28	TRBJ2-7	TGTGCCAGCAGTTTATTAGGTACAGGGAGCTACGAGCAGTACTTC	CASSLLGTGSYEQYF